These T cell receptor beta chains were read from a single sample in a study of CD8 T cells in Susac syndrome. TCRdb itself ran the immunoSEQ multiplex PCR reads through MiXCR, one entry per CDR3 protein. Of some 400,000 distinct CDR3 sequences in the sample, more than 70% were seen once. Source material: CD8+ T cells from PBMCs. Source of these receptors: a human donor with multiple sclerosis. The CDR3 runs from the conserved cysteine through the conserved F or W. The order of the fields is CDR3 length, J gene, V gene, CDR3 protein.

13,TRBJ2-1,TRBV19,CASSMQGYNEQFF
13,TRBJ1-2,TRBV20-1,CSASNGFAYGYTF
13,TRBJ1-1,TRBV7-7,CASSLAKGAEAFF
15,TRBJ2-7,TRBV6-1,CASSASGGSSYEQYF
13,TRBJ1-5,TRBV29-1,CSVLNGENQPQHF
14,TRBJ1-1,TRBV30,CAWNIPQGADEAFF
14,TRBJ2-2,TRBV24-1,CATSESGETGELFF
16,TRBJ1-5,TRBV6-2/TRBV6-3,CASSYGSDYSNQPQHF
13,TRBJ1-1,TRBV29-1,CSVELPQNTEAFF
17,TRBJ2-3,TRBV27,CASSLSGQGARIDTQYF
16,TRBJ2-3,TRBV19,CASSRGLAAVTDTQYF
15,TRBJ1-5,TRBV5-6,CASSLSGGAGQPQHF
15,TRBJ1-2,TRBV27,CASSLVGLSPHGYTF
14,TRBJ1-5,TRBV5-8,CASSWGRGNQPQHF
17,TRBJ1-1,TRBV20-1,CSARGWTGVPPGTEAFF
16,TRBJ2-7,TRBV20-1,CSAETGNPLSPYEQYF
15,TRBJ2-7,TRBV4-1,CASSQEPGQGYEQYF
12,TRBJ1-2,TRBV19,CASSISGDGYTF
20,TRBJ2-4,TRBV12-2,CASRLPGLAGMRLAKNIQYF
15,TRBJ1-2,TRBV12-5,CASGLVPGQGAGYTF
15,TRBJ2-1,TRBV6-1,CASSVPGQGFDEQFF
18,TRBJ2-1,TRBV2,CASRSGTGGSSPYNEQFF